This TCR beta chain was obtained from a study of blood T cell repertoires in COVID-19. Study overall: Samples of COVID-19 (acute and convalescent) were obtained from the United States, Italy and Spain.

As handled by the study authors: Using reference gene primer amplification, nucleated cell counts were estimated. Using immunoSEQ multiplex PCR, the repertoire was profiled, and TCRdb retains in-frame clones only, with some absent. V and J calls and clone size are as listed in that table; D and trimming were resolved from the DNA. The data show 110,000 to 150,000 clones, around 80% seen once. This CDR3 is 14 amino acids long. Germline CDR1 MNHEY, CDR2 SVGAGI. The J segment lost 8 bases and the V segment lost 4 bases, leaving 7 bases of the junction unmatched. The receptor was derived from a woman aged 45-65 years with acute or convalescent COVID-19. Sample: peripheral blood. The chain joins TRBV6-5 to TRBJ2-2, with 7 bases fitting TRBD1. CDR3 sequence (DNA): TGTGCCAGCAGTTCACAGGGGCCGGCGGGGGAGCTGTTTTTT. Its translation is CASSSQGPAGELFF.